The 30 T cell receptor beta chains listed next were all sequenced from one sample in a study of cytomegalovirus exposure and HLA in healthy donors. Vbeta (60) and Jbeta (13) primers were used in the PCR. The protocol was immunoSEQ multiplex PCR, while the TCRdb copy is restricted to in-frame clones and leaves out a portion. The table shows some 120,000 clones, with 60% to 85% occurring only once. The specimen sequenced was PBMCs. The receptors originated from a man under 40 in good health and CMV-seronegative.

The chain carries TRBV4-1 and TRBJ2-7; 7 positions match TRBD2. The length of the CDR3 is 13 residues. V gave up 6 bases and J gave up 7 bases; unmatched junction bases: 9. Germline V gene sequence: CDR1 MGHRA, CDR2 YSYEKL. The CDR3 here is CASRHGSSGEQYF. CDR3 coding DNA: TGCGCCAGCAGGCACGGGTCTAGCGGTGAGCAGTACTTC.

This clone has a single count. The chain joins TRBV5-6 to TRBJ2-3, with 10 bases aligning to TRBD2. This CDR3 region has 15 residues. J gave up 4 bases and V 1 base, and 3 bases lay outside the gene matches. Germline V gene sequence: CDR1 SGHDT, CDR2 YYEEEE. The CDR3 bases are TGTGCCAGCAGCTTGAGCGGGGGGGCTCCAGATACGCAGTATTTT. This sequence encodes CASSLSGGAPDTQYF.

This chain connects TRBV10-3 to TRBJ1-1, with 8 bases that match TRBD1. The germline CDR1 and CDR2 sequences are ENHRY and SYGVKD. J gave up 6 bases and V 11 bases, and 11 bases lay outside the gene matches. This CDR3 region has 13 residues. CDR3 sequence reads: CAAMTGESPEAFF. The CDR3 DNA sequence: TGTGCCGCGATGACAGGGGAATCTCCTGAAGCTTTCTTT.

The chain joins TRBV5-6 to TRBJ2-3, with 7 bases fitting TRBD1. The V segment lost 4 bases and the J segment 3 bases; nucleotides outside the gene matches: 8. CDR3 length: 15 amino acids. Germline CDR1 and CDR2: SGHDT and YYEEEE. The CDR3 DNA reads TGTGCCAGCAGCGTGGAAGACAGGGCAACAGATACGCAGTATTTT. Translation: CASSVEDRATDTQYF.

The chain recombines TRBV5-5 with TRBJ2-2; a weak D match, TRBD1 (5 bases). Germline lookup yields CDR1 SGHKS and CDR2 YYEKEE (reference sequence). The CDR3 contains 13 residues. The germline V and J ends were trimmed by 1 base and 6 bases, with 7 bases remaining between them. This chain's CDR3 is CASSLQGAGELFF. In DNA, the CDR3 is TGTGCCAGCAGCTTGCAGGGTGCCGGGGAGCTGTTTTTT.

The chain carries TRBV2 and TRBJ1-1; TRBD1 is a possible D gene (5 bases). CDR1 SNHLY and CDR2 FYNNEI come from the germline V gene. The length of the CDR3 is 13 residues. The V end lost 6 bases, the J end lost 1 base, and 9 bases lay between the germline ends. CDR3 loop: CASRLTANTEAFF. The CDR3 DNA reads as TGTGCCAGCAGGCTGACAGCGAACACTGAAGCTTTCTTT.

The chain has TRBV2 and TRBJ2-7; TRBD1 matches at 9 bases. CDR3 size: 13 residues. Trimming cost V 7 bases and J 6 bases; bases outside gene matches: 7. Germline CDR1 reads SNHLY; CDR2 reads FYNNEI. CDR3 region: CASKGQGIGEQYF. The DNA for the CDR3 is TGTGCCAGCAAGGGACAGGGAATAGGCGAGCAGTACTTC.

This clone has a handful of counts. CDR3 in amino acids: CASSYSGTWNEKLFF. The CDR3 DNA reads TGTGCCAGCAGTTATTCAGGGACATGGAATGAAAAACTGTTTTTT. The rearrangement links TRBV6-5 to TRBJ1-4, with TRBD1 as a possible D gene (6 bases). Deletions cut 3 bases from V and 5 bases from J, with 13 bases between. There are 15 residues in the CDR3. Per the germline V gene, CDR1 is MNHEY and CDR2 is SVGAGI.

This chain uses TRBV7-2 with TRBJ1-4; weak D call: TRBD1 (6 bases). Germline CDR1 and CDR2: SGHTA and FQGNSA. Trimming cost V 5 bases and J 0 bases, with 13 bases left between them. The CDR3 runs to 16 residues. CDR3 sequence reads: CASSLQQGPTNEKLFF. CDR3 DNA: TGTGCCAGCAGCCTTCAACAGGGACCAACTAATGAAAAACTGTTTTTT.

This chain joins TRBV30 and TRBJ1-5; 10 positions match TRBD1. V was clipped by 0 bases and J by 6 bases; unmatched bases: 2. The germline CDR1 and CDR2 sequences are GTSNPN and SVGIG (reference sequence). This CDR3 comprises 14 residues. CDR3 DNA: TGTGCCTGGAGTGTGGACAGGGGGTTTCAGCCCCAGCATTTT. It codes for CAWSVDRGFQPQHF. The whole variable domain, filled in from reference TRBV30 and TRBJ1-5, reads SQTIHQWPATLVQPVGSPLSLECTVEGTSNPNLYWYRQAAGRGLQLLFYSVGIGQISSEVPQNLSASRPQDRQFILSSKKLLLSDSGFYLCAWSVDRGFQPQHFGDGTRLSIL.

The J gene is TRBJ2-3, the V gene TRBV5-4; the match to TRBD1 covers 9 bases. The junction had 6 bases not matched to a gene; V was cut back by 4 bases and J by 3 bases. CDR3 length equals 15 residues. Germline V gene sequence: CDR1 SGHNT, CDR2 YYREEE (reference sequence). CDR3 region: CASSRPGQGTDTQYF. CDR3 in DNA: TGTGCCAGCAGCAGACCGGGACAGGGTACAGATACGCAGTATTTT. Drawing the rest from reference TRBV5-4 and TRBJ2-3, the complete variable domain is ETGVTQSPTHLIKTRGQQVTLRCSSQSGHNTVSWYQQALGQGPQFIFQYYREEENGRGNFPPRFSGLQFPNYSSELNVNALELDDSALYLCASSRPGQGTDTQYFGPGTRLTVL.

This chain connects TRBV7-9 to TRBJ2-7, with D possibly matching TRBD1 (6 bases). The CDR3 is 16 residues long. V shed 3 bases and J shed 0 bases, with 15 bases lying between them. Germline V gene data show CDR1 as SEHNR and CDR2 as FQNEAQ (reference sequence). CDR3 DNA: TGTGCCAGCAGCTTTTTACAGGGAGCGACCTCCTACGAGCAGTACTTC. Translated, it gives CASSFLQGATSYEQYF.

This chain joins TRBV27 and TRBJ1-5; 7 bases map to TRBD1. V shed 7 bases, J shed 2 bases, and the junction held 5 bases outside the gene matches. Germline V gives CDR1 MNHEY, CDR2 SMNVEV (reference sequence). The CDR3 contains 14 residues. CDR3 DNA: TGTGCCAGCAAAAGGGGGCAGGGCAATCAGCCCCAGCATTTT. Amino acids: CASKRGQGNQPQHF.

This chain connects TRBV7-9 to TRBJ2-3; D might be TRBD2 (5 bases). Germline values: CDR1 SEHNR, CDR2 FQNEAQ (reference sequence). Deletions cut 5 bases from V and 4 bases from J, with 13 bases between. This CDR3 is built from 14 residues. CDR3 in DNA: TGTGCCAGCAGCCCCGGGCCGGAGGCAGATACGCAGTATTTT. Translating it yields CASSPGPEADTQYF.

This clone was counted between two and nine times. The CDR3, as DNA: TGTGCCAGCAGTGATGAGGGAGGGCCGGGGAAGCAGTTCTTC. Translation gives CASSDEGGPGKQFF. The V and J genes are TRBV6-4 and TRBJ2-1; 7 bases match TRBD2. CDR3 length: 14 amino acids. Looked up from germline, CDR1 is MRHNA and CDR2 is SNTAGT. V lost 3 bases, J lost 11 bases, and 10 bases stayed unmatched.

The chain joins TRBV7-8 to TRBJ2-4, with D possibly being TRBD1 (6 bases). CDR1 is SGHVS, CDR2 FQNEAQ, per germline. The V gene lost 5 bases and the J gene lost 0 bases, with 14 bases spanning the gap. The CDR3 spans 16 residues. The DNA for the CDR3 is TGTGCCAGCAGCCTCACAGGGCCCCTAGCCAAAAACATTCAGTACTTC. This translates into CASSLTGPLAKNIQYF. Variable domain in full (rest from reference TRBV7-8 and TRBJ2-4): GAGVSQSPRYKVAKRGQDVALRCDPISGHVSLFWYQQALGQGPEFLTYFQNEAQLDKSGLPSDRFFAERPEGSVSTLKIQRTQQEDSAVYLCASSLTGPLAKNIQYFGAGTRLSVL.

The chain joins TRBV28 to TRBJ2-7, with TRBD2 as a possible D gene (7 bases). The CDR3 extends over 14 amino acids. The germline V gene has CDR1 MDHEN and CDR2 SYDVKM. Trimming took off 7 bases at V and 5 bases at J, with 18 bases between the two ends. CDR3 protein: CASTHRGGLDEQYF. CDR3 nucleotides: TGTGCCAGCACCCATAGGGGGGGATTGGACGAGCAGTACTTC.

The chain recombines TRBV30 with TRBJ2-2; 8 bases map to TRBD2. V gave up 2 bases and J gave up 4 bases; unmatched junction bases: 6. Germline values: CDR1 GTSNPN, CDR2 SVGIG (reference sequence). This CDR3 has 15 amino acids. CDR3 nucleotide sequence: TGTGCCTGGAGTCGACTAGCGCGAGGCACCGGGGAGCTGTTTTTT. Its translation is CAWSRLARGTGELFF.

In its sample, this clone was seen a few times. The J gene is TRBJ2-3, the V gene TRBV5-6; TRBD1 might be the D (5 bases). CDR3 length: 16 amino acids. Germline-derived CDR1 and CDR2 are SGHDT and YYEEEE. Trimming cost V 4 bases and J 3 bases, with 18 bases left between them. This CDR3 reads CASSGARTRWTDTQYF. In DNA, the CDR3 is TGTGCCAGCAGCGGAGCTAGGACACGCTGGACAGATACGCAGTATTTT.

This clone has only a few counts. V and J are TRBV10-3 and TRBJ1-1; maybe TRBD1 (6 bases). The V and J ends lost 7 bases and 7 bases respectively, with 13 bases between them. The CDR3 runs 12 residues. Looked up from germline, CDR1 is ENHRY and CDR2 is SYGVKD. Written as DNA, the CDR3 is TGTGCCATCAAACCGACAGGCCTTGAAGCTTTCTTT. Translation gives CAIKPTGLEAFF.

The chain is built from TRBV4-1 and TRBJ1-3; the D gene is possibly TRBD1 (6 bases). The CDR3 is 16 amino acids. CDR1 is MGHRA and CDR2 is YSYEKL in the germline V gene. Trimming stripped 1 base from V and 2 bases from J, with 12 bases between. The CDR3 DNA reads TGCGCCAGCAGCCAAGCCCGGGACAACCCTGGAAACACCATATATTTT. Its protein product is CASSQARDNPGNTIYF.

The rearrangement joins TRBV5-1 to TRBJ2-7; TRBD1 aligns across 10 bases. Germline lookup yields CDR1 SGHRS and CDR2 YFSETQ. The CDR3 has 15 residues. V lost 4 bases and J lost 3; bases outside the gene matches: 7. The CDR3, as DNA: TGCGCCAGCAGCCTCTCGTGGACAGGGGGCTACGAGCAGTACTTC. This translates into CASSLSWTGGYEQYF.

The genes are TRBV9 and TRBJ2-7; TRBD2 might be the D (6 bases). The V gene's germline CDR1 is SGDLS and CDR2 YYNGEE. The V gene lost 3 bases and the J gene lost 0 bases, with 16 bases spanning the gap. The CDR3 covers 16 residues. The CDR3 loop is CASSARGDVGSYEQYF. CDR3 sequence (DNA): TGTGCCAGCAGCGCCCGCGGGGACGTTGGCTCCTACGAGCAGTACTTC.

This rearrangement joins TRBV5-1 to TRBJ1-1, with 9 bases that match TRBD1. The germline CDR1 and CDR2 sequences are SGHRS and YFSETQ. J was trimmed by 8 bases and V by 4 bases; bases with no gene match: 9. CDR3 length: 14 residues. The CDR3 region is CASSLLEGQGEAFF. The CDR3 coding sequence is TGCGCCAGCAGCCTACTGGAGGGACAGGGAGAAGCTTTCTTT. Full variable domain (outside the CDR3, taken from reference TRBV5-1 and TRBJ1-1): KAGVTQTPRYLIKTRGQQVTLSCSPISGHRSVSWYQQTPGQGLQFLFEYFSETQRNKGNFPGRFSGRQFSNSRSEMNVSTLELGDSALYLCASSLLEGQGEAFFGQGTRLTVV.

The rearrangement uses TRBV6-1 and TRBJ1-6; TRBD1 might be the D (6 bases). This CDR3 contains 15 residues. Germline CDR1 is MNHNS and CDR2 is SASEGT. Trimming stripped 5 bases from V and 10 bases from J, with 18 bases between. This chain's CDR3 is CASSRKGAGESPLHF. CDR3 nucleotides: TGTGCCAGCAGTCGAAAAGGGGCAGGGGAATCACCCCTCCACTTT.

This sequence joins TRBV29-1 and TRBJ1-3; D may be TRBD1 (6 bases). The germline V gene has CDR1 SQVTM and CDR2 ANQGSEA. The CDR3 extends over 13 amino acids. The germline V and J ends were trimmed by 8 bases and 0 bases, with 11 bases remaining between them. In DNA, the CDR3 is TGCAGCATAACAGGGAGCTCTGGAAACACCATATATTTT. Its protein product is CSITGSSGNTIYF.

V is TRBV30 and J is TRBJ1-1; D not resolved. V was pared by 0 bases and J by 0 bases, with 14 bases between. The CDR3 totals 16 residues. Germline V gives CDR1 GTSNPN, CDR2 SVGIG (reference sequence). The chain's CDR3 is CAWSVQPGIMNTEAFF. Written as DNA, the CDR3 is TGTGCCTGGAGTGTACAACCGGGTATCATGAACACTGAAGCTTTCTTT.

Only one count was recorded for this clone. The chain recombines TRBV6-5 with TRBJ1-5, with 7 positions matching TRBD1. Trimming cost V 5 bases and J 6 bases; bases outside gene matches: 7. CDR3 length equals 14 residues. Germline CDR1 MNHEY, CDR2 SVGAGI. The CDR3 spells CASSRDRRAQPQHF. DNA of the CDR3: TGTGCCAGCAGTCGGGACAGAAGGGCTCAGCCCCAGCATTTT.

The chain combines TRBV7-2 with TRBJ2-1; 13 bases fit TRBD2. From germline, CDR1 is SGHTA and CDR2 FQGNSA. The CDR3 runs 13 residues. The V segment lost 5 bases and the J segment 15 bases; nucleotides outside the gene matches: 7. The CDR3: CASSLTSGGSGFF. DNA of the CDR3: TGTGCCAGCAGCCTGACTAGCGGGGGGTCGGGGTTCTTC. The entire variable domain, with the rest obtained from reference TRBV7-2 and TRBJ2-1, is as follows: GAGVSQSPSNKVTEKGKDVELRCDPISGHTALYWYRQSLGQGLEFLIYFQGNSAPDKSGLPSDRFSAERTGGSVSTLTIQRTQQEDSAVYLCASSLTSGGSGFFGPGTRLTVL.

CDR3 loop: CASRTTGSSGNTIYF. The CDR3 nucleotides are TGTGCCAGCAGAACTACAGGGTCCTCTGGAAACACCATATATTTT. V gene TRBV6-1 combines with J gene TRBJ1-3; tentative D call: TRBD1 (6 bases). The germline CDR1 and CDR2 sequences are MNHNS and SASEGT. Trimming left V 6 bases short and J 0 bases short, with 12 bases between. The CDR3 has 15 residues.